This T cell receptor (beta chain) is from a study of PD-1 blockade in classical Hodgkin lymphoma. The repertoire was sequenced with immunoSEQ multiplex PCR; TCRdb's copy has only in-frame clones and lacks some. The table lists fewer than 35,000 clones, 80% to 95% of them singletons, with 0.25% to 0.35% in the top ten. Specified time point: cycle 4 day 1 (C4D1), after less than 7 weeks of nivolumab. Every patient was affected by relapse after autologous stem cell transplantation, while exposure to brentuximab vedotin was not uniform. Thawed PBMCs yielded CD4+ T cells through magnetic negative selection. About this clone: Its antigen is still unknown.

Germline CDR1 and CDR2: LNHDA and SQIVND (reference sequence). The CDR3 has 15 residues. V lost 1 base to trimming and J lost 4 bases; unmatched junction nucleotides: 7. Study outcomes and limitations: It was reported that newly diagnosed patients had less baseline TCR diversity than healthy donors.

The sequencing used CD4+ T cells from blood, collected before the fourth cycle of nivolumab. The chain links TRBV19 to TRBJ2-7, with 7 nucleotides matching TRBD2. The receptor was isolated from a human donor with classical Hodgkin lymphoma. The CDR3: CASSIAAGVGYEQYF. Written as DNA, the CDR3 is TGTGCCAGTAGTATAGCGGCGGGAGTTGGTTACGAGCAGTACTTC.